This T cell receptor beta chain came from a study of long-term antiretroviral therapy in people with HIV. Germline CDR1 reads SGDLS; CDR2 reads YYNGEE. This CDR3 region has 17 residues. Trimming at V came to 4 bases and at J to 1 base, leaving 12 bases not matched to a gene. The libraries were made with immunoSEQ v3.0 at survey level. The protocol was immunoSEQ multiplex PCR, while the TCRdb copy is restricted to in-frame clones and leaves out a portion. Of about 25,000 clones in the sample, approximately 86% were seen once. This sequence was found in a man in his fifties with HIV. The rearrangement uses TRBV9 and TRBJ1-1; 8 positions match TRBD1. The sequencing used unsorted PBMCs, collected 1.2 years after starting antiretroviral therapy. The CDR3 protein is CASSPSGGTGTNTEAFF. In DNA form, the CDR3 reads TGTGCCAGCAGCCCCTCCGGCGGGACAGGTACGAACACTGAAGCTTTCTTT.